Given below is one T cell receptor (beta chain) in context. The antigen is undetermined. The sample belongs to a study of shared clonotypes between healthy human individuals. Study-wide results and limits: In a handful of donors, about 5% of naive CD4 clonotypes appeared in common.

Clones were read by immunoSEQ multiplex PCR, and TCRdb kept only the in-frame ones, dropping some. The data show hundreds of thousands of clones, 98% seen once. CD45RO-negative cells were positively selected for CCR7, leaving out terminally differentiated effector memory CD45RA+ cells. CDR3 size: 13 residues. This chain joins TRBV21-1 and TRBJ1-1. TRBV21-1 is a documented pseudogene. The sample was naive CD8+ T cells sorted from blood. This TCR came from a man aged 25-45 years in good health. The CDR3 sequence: CASTLVGDTEAFF. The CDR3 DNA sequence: TGTGCCAGCACCCTGGTGGGTGACACTGAAGCTTTCTTT.